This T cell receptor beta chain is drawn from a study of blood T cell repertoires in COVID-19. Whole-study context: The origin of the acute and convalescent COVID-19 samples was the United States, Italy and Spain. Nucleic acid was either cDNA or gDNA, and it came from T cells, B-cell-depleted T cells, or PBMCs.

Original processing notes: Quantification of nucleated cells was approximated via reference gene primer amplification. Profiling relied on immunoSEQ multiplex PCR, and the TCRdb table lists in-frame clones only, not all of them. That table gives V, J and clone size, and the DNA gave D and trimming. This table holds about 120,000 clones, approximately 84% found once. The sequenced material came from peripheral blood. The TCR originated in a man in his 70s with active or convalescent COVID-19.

The CDR3 spells CASSWISAEYNEQFF. The CDR3 region has the DNA TGTGCCAGCAGTTGGATTAGCGCGGAGTACAATGAGCAGTTCTTC. This rearrangement joins TRBV6-2 or TRBV6-3 to TRBJ2-1; perhaps TRBD2 as D (5 bases). Looked up from germline, CDR1 is MNHEY and CDR2 is SVGEGT. This CDR3 contains 15 residues. Trimming shortened V by 4 bases and J by 4 bases, and 14 bases separated the two germline ends.